Listed here are 8 T cell receptor beta chains from one sample, sequenced in a study of post-analysis software for immune sequencing data. Study results and caveats: Five or six TRBV segments, TRBV5-6, TRBV5-1 and TRBV20-1 among them, were found more frequent in patients than controls.

Included in the TCR beta cDNA libraries were unique molecular identifiers. TCRdb reprocessed the PCR reads with MiXCR, giving one entry per CDR3 protein. In the table there are about 430,000 distinct CDR3 sequences, more than 30% of which are singletons. No cognate antigen is known for these TCRs. Material for sequencing was blood. These receptors all stem from a girl between 2 and 10 years old with multiple sclerosis.

This clonotype was picked up a small number of times. The V call is TRBV7-2, the J call TRBJ2-3, with a tentative D call TRBD2 (6 bases). Germline loops: CDR1 SGHTA, CDR2 FQGNSA. CDR3 length: 16 amino acids. Trimming left V 5 bases short and J 3 bases short, with 18 bases between. CDR3 loop: CASSPYYGRRTDTQYF. CDR3 bases: TGTGCCAGCAGCCCGTATTACGGGAGAAGAACAGATACGCAGTATTTT.

For the CDR3, the DNA is TGTGCCAGCAGTGATCCTTGGAGCGGGAGTTCGGATACGCAGTATTTT. Encoded protein: CASSDPWSGSSDTQYF. The genes are TRBV6-1 and TRBJ2-3; 8 bases match TRBD2. This CDR3 has 16 residues. The ends lost 3 bases at V and 6 bases at J; junction bases unmatched: 11. Germline V lookup: CDR1 MNHNS, CDR2 SASEGT.

The chain links TRBV5-1 to TRBJ2-5; 8 bases are shared with TRBD1. The V and J ends lost 1 base and 1 base, in that order; junction bases with no gene match: 6. The CDR3 spans 16 residues. Germline values: CDR1 SGHRS, CDR2 YFSETQ. The CDR3 nucleotides read TGCGCCAGCAGCTTGCACCTCGGACAGGGCCAAGAGACCCAGTACTTC. Its protein is CASSLHLGQGQETQYF.

This clonotype was detected a few times. This sequence joins TRBV9 and TRBJ2-3, with TRBD2 matching over 14 bases. After removal of 1 base from V and 5 bases from J, the junction contained 3 bases not matched to a gene. Germline lookup yields CDR1 SGDLS and CDR2 YYNGEE. The CDR3 is made up of 16 amino acids. The CDR3 is CASSVRLAGGRDTQYF. CDR3 DNA sequence: TGTGCCAGCAGCGTAAGACTAGCGGGGGGGCGAGATACGCAGTATTTT.

J is TRBJ2-7 and V is TRBV28, with D perhaps assigned TRBD1 or TRBD2 (5 bases each). The germline V gene has CDR1 MDHEN and CDR2 SYDVKM. Trimming shortened V by 7 bases and J by 3 bases, and 16 bases separated the two germline ends. This CDR3 is built from 14 residues. CDR3 amino acids: CASTTGTAHYEQYF. The CDR3, as DNA: TGTGCCAGCACCACCGGGACGGCGCACTACGAGCAGTACTTC.

The V and J genes are TRBV7-2 and TRBJ2-1, with D uncertain. The DNA end lines up better with TRBJ2-7; the J call may be wrong. The CDR3 sequence is 15 residues long. Germline V gene lookup returns CDR1 SGHTA and CDR2 FQGNSA. CDR3 sequence (DNA): TGTGCCAGCAGCTTGTCCGCAGCGCAGGCTTACGAGCAGTACTTC. It translates to CASSLSAAQAYEQYF.

This clonotype showed up just a few times. The genes are TRBV10-3 and TRBJ2-7, with a tentative D call TRBD2 (6 bases). The CDR3 consists of 14 residues. Germline V gene data show CDR1 as ENHRY and CDR2 as SYGVKD. V was pared by 6 bases and J by 4 bases, with 16 bases between. CDR3 region: CAISPRAGLYEQYF. The CDR3 DNA reads as TGTGCCATCAGCCCTCGAGCGGGCCTTTACGAGCAGTACTTC.

The rearrangement joins TRBV7-8 to TRBJ2-1; TRBD1 agrees at 9 bases. From germline, CDR1 is SGHVS and CDR2 FQNEAQ. This CDR3 spans 17 amino acids. V was clipped by 5 bases and J by 1 base; unmatched bases: 9. The CDR3 region has the DNA TGTGCCAGCAGCCCAACCTCGGACAGGGGATCCTACAATGAGCAGTTCTTC. Translation: CASSPTSDRGSYNEQFF.